Below, one TCR beta chain is given with its context. Its recognized antigen is unknown. No per-base quality is available; no much larger clone lies one base away. This specimen comes from a study of T-cell memory formation after mild COVID-19 (dated by TCRdb to the early 2020s). Context from the whole study: Most TCR sequence clusters were specific to one of the two donors. In a couple of donors, T-cell clones that expanded and contracted after mild COVID-19 were tracked by sequencing TCRalpha and TCRbeta repertoires over time. Two young, previously healthy adult volunteers made up the cohort, one male and one female.

Study-wide conclusions, independent of this receptor: From day 15 to 85, contracting clones showed balanced CD4/CD8 phenotypes, whereas a second wave of clones that expanded from day 15 to 37 leaned towards CD4+. Contracting CD4+ clones were found mainly in CM and EM memory subsets, while CD8+ clones were enriched in EMRA. SARS-CoV-2 specificity was not confirmed for the second-wave clones peaking on day 37. Some responding clones were detected in pre-infection memory, suggesting pre-existing cross-reactive memory T cells joined the SARS-CoV-2 response. Only a couple of mild cases were covered in the study, and larger cohorts including severe cases with pre-infection samples were considered necessary.

Sequenced on an Illumina NovaSeq 6000. cDNA libraries for TCRalpha and TCRbeta were prepared by 5'RACE using constant-segment primers, with sample barcodes and unique molecular identifiers added. RNA was extracted from every sample with Trizol reagent. The libraries were amplified in two PCR steps, and the second step added a second sample barcode and Illumina TruSeq adapters. Sequencing of the libraries was done on an Illumina NovaSeq, producing 2 x 150 bp paired-end reads. The published analysis was carried out like this. Demultiplexing of reads and collapsing into UMI-guided consensus sequences were performed with migec v1.2.7. Using mixcr v2.1.11, the UMI consensuses were aligned to TRA and TRB V and J templates and assembled into clonotypes. A clonotype was counted as expanded or contracted only if both edgeR and NoisET called the change significant, with noise models trained on biological replicates. For edgeR calls, the cutoffs were a false discovery rate-adjusted p below 0.01 and a log2 fold-change threshold of 1. As an exploratory analysis of dynamics, max-normalized trajectories of the 1000 most abundant clonotypes were examined by PCA with hierarchical clustering. Each responding clone was given a CD4 or CD8 phenotype based on the CD4+ and CD8+ repertoires, which had been sequenced separately. TCRdb reprocessed the public reads (quality trimming at Q25 with fastp, clone calling with MiXCR) and kept in-frame beta chains. Identical CDR3 proteins give one entry, which carries the most common genes and DNA. Here the V and J calls rest on TCRdb's processing, not on the authors' analysis. This sample has roughly 580,000 distinct CDR3 sequences in its table, and 15% to 20% of those were observed once. Approximately 12% of the sample goes to the ten largest clones.

Ficoll-Paque density gradient centrifugation was used to isolate PBMCs. V is cut by 5 bases and J by 8 bases, and the space between the germline ends is 9 bases. Reading from cysteine to phenylalanine, the CDR3 counts 12 amino acids. Only CDR3 DNA remains: 36 bases, in frame from the first base. In the germline V gene (reference sequence), CDR1 corresponds to SSHAT and CDR2 to FNYEAQ. The chain uses TRBV7-7 and TRBJ2-2; the D gene cannot be resolved reliably. Sequences were obtained from PBMCs or a T cell subset sorted from them (not recorded which). This TCR was sampled from an adult woman who had mild COVID-19 (a few samples of this study predate the infection). The sample titles of this study are shuffled in the database, so cell type and time point are left out; the donor was told from shared clones. The bases are TGTGCCAGCAGCGAACCAAGGGGGGAGCTGTTTTTT. Its coded protein is CASSEPRGELFF.